This TCR beta chain came from a study of cytomegalovirus exposure and HLA in healthy donors. For the study at large: Early on, a data release was issued that held 80 million or so unique TCRs from HLA-typed donors. Study-wide points: Analysis was carried out at a later point, and it linked a missense DCLRE1C variant to TCR beta V- and J-gene trimming. Productive rates of about 87% or about 30% were seen for most TCR beta V segments in an earlier analysis.

The PCR was carried out with 60 Vbeta primers and 13 Jbeta primers. TCRdb's copy holds only in-frame clones and misses some; the assay was immunoSEQ multiplex PCR. The table for this sample gives fewer than 150,000 clones. From germline, CDR1 is SGHDT and CDR2 YYEEEE. CDR3 length equals 14 residues. V was shortened by 3 bases and J by 4 bases, with 12 bases between the two germline ends. With regard to this clone: Its antigen is still unknown.

Material: PBMCs. This clonotype was sampled from an older woman in good health and CMV-seronegative. The V call is TRBV5-6, the J call TRBJ2-3; D unresolved. This chain's CDR3 is CASSSIPSADTQYF. Here the CDR3 DNA reads TGTGCCAGCAGCTCAATACCAAGCGCAGATACGCAGTATTTT.